These 10 T cell receptor beta chains were sequenced from one sample in a study of shared clonotypes between healthy human individuals. Data came from immunoSEQ multiplex PCR; TCRdb stores just in-frame clones and leaves some out. Here the sample spans a few hundred thousand clones, around three quarters being singletons. Sequences were obtained from PBMCs. The receptors derive from a woman aged 40 to 50 in good health. Some clones in this sample may be carry-over from other donors' samples.

This clone was seen a few times. V is TRBV4-3 and J is TRBJ2-7; no reliable D call. Germline CDR1 is LGHNA and CDR2 is YSLEER. The CDR3 totals 13 residues. Trimming removed 1 base from V and 3 bases from J, with 7 bases in between. The CDR3 region is CASSQAFGYEQYF. The CDR3 DNA reads as TGCGCCAGCAGCCAAGCCTTTGGCTACGAGCAGTACTTC.

The genes are TRBV15 and TRBJ2-4; 7 bases are shared with TRBD2. CDR3 size: 15 residues. Germline V CDR1 and CDR2: LNHNV, YYDKDF (reference sequence). V lost 4 bases and J lost 9; bases outside the gene matches: 12. CDR3 amino acids: CATSTEAGELGIQYF. CDR3 bases: TGTGCCACCAGCACAGAGGCGGGAGAGCTGGGCATTCAGTACTTC.

The chain has TRBV19 and TRBJ1-2, with unresolved D. CDR3 length equals 14 residues. The V and J ends lost 4 bases and 0 bases respectively, with 9 bases between them. Germline V gene lookup returns CDR1 LNHDA and CDR2 SQIVND (reference sequence). DNA for the CDR3: TGTGCCAGTAGTAGGGGAGGAGCTAACTATGGCTACACCTTC. Its protein is CASSRGGANYGYTF.

V and J are TRBV4-3 and TRBJ2-5, with D tentatively TRBD2 (6 bases). Germline-derived CDR1 and CDR2 are LGHNA and YSLEER. V was pared by 2 bases and J by 4 bases, with 11 bases between. The CDR3 runs to 14 residues. CDR3 region: CASSQMRGGETQYF. Written as DNA, the CDR3 is TGCGCCAGCAGCCAAATGCGGGGTGGAGAGACCCAGTACTTC.

The chain has TRBV19 and TRBJ2-2; TRBD1 matches at 11 bases. Germline V gives CDR1 LNHDA, CDR2 SQIVND (reference sequence). The CDR3 sequence is 16 residues long. Trimming at V came to 3 bases and at J to 6 bases, leaving 6 bases not matched to a gene. CDR3 DNA: TGTGCCAGTAGTATCCGGACAGGGGGCATTGCCGGGGAGCTGTTTTTT. Translation: CASSIRTGGIAGELFF.

The rearrangement joins TRBV29-1 to TRBJ2-1, with 12 bases aligning to TRBD2. From germline, CDR1 is SQVTM and CDR2 ANQGSEA. The CDR3 sequence is 14 residues long. J lost 9 bases, V lost 6 bases, and 9 bases had no gene match. As DNA, the CDR3 is TGCAGCGTCTCGACTAGCGGGAGTACGGGTGAGCAGTTCTTC. Protein sequence: CSVSTSGSTGEQFF.

This clone was picked up one time. This chain links TRBV5-4 with TRBJ1-1; the D gene is possibly TRBD1 (5 bases). The CDR3 runs to 15 residues. Germline loops: CDR1 SGHNT, CDR2 YYREEE (reference sequence). V lost 3 bases to trimming and J lost 1 base, with 13 bases between them. CDR3 coding DNA: TGTGCCAGCAGCTCACCGGGACTTACGAACACTGAAGCTTTCTTT. Translating gives CASSSPGLTNTEAFF.

This clone was observed at least ten times. This sequence joins TRBV11-2 and TRBJ1-1; D perhaps matches TRBD1 (5 bases). V gave up 3 bases and J gave up 2 bases, with 10 bases separating them. Per the germline V gene, CDR1 is SGHAT and CDR2 is FQNNGV. The CDR3 is 14 amino acids. CDR3 residues: CASSLLTVNTEAFF. As DNA, the CDR3 is TGTGCCAGCAGCTTGCTGACAGTTAACACTGAAGCTTTCTTT.

V usage is TRBV30 and J usage is TRBJ1-2, with 12 bases fitting TRBD1. The germline V gene encodes CDR1 GTSNPN and CDR2 SVGIG (reference sequence). The V segment lost 1 base and the J segment 8 bases; nucleotides outside the gene matches: 11. The CDR3 is made up of 16 amino acids. The CDR3 loop reads CAWSETMGDRGLGYTF. DNA of the CDR3: TGTGCCTGGAGTGAGACGATGGGGGACAGGGGGCTGGGCTACACCTTC. Based on the CDR3 plus reference TRBV30 and TRBJ1-2, the full variable domain is SQTIHQWPATLVQPVGSPLSLECTVEGTSNPNLYWYRQAAGRGLQLLFYSVGIGQISSEVPQNLSASRPQDRQFILSSKKLLLSDSGFYLCAWSETMGDRGLGYTFGSGTRLTVV.

The chain is built from TRBV27 and TRBJ1-2, with D possibly being TRBD1 (6 bases). This CDR3 is 13 amino acids long. V shed 0 bases and J shed 5 bases, with 7 bases lying between them. CDR1 is MNHEY, CDR2 SMNVEV, per germline (reference sequence). As DNA, the CDR3 is TGTGCCAGCAGTTTATCGCAGGGGTATGGCTACACCTTC. Protein sequence: CASSLSQGYGYTF.